This TCR beta chain was recovered during a study of beta chain features in type 1 diabetes. Study-wide results and caveats: More deletions and fewer insertions at VDJ junctions were seen in type 1 diabetes patients.

Sorting of CD4+ naive, central memory, regulatory and stem cell-like memory cells was performed via CD45RO/CCR7/CD25/CD127/CD95/CD27. As every portion of the isolated RNA was reverse transcribed, the sequencing read expressed TCRB transcripts. TCRdb's table, derived via immunoSEQ multiplex PCR, lists solely in-frame clones and lacks some. The repertoire holds more than 150,000 clones, with just over 9% as singletons. This clone was counted between two and nine times. Its antigen is as yet unknown. This TCR came from a woman aged 18-29 years in good health. The material sequenced was central memory CD4+ T cells from blood.

The DNA for the CDR3 is TGTGCCAGCAGACGGGGGACAGGGGGCGGCGATGAGCAGTTCTTC. Amino acid sequence: CASRRGTGGGDEQFF. The chain carries TRBV2 and TRBJ2-1, with TRBD1 identical over 12 bases. J lost 8 bases, V lost 6 bases, and 8 bases had no gene match. The V gene's germline CDR1 is SNHLY and CDR2 FYNNEI. CDR3 size: 15 residues.